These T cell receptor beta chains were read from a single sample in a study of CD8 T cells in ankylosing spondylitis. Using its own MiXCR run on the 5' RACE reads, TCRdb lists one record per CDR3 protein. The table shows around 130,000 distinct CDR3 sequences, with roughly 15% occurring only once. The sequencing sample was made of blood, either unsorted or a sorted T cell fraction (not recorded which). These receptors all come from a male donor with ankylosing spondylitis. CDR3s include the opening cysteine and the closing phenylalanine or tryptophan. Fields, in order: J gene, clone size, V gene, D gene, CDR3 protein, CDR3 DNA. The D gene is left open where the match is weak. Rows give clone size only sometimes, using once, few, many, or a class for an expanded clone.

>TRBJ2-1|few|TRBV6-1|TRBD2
CASTPGLAGAPYNEQFF
TGTGCCAGCACACCGGGGCTAGCGGGAGCACCTTACAATGAGCAGTTCTTC
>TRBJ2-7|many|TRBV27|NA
CASSLRDAYEQYF
TGTGCCAGCAGTTTAAGGGATGCCTACGAGCAGTACTTC
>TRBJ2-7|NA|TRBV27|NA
CASSSWRAYEQYF
TGTGCCAGCAGTTCCTGGAGGGCTTACGAGCAGTACTTC
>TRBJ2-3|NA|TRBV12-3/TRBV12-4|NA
CASSQDSLLTDTQYF
TGTGCCAGCAGCCAAGACAGCCTACTCACAGATACGCAGTATTTT
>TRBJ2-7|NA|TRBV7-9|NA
CASSLAGGSEQYF
TGTGCCAGCAGCTTAGCTGGGGGCAGCGAGCAGTACTTC
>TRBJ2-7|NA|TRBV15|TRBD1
CATSRPGTGSYEQYF
TGTGCCACCAGCAGACCCGGGACAGGGTCCTACGAGCAGTACTTC
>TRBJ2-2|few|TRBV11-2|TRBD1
CASSPWVRTGQVNTGELFF
TGTGCCAGCAGCCCATGGGTGAGGACCGGACAGGTGAACACCGGGGAGCTGTTTTTT
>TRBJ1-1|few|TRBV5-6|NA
CASSLGGAWSTEAFF
TGTGCCAGCAGCTTAGGCGGGGCTTGGAGCACTGAAGCTTTCTTT
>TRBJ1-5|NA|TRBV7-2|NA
CASSLAWGDQPQHF
TGTGCCAGCAGCTTAGCCTGGGGTGATCAGCCCCAGCATTTT
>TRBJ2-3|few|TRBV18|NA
CASLYTDTQYF
TGTGCCAGTTTATACACAGATACGCAGTATTTT
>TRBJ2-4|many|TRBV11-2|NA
CASSSTDVAAKNIQYF
TGTGCCAGCAGCTCCACCGACGTGGCGGCTAAAAACATTCAGTACTTC
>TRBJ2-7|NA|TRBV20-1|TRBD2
CSAYGGELSSYEQYF
TGCAGTGCATATGGGGGGGAACTTAGCTCCTACGAGCAGTACTTC
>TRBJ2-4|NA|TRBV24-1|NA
CATSDGFVDIQYF
TGTGCCACCAGTGACGGGTTCGTGGACATTCAGTACTTC
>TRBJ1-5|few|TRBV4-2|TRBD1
CASSLSGGDFNQPQHF
TGTGCCAGCAGCCTCTCAGGGGGGGATTTCAATCAGCCCCAGCATTTT
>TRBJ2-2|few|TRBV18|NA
CASSLTNPDTGELFF
TGTGCCAGCTCACTCACAAATCCGGACACCGGGGAGCTGTTTTTT
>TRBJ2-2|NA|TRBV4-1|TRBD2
CASSQELAGGVTGELFF
TGCGCCAGCAGCCAAGAGTTGGCGGGGGGGGTTACCGGGGAGCTGTTTTTT
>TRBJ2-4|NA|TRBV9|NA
CASSEGGAKNIQYF
TGTGCCAGCAGCGAAGGGGGGGCCAAAAACATTCAGTACTTC
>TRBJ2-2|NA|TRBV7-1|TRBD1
CASSLTGFRIGSDELFF
TGCGCCAGCAGCCTGACAGGGTTCCGTATCGGTTCCGATGAGCTGTTTTTT
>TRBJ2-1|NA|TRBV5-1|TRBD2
CASSLEVAGVDEQFF
TGCGCCAGCAGCTTGGAGGTAGCGGGAGTTGATGAGCAGTTCTTC
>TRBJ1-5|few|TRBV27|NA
CASSLRAVSNQPQHF
TGTGCCAGCAGTCTGAGGGCAGTTAGCAATCAGCCCCAGCATTTT
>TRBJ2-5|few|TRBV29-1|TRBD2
CSVATSGSEYF
TGCAGCGTAGCCACTAGCGGGAGTGAGTACTTC
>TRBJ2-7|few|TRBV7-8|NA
CASSENVGPVEQYF
TGTGCCAGCAGCGAAAATGTGGGGCCTGTCGAGCAGTACTTC
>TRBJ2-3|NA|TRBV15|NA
CATSRPYTDTQYF
TGTGCCACCAGCAGACCATACACAGATACGCAGTATTTT
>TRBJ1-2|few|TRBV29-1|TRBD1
CSVTGQEGGYTF
TGCAGCGTAACCGGACAGGAGGGCGGCTACACCTTC
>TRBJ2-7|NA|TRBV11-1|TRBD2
CASSSMLTSGSAESSYEQYF
TGTGCCAGCAGCTCTATGTTGACTAGCGGGAGTGCAGAGAGCTCCTACGAGCAGTACTTC
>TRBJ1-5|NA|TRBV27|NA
CASSSQGGNQPQHF
TGTGCCAGCAGCTCCCAGGGTGGCAATCAGCCCCAGCATTTT
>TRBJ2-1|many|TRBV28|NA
CASSFPSASHVSPSYNEQFF
TGTGCCAGCAGTTTCCCCTCGGCTAGCCACGTTTCCCCCTCCTACAATGAGCAGTTCTTC
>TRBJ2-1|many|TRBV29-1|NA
CSGIHNEQFF
TGCAGCGGTATACACAATGAGCAGTTCTTC
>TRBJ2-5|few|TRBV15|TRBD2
CATSLSGRFPQETQYF
TGTGCCACCAGTCTTAGCGGGAGGTTCCCCCAAGAGACCCAGTACTTC
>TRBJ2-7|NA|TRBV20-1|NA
CSASEPGYEQYF
TGCAGTGCTAGTGAGCCGGGCTACGAGCAGTACTTC
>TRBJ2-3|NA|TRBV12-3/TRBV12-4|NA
CASSMGGLDLDTQYF
TGTGCCAGCAGCATGGGGGGTCTAGATCTAGATACGCAGTATTTT
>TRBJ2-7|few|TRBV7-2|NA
CASSLGFYYEQYF
TGTGCCAGCAGCTTAGGGTTTTACTACGAGCAGTACTTC
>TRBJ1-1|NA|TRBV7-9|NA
CASSASSEAFF
TGTGCCAGCAGCGCTTCAAGCGAAGCTTTCTTT
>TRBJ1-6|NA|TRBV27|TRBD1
CASRPGTGYNSPLHF
TGTGCCAGCAGGCCGGGGACAGGTTATAATTCACCCCTCCACTTT
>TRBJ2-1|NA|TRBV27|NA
CASSPPGYYNEQFF
TGTGCCAGCAGTCCACCGGGATACTACAATGAGCAGTTCTTC
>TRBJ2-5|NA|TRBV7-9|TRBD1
CASSSGQGAQETQYF
TGTGCCAGCAGCTCTGGGCAGGGGGCCCAAGAGACCCAGTACTTC
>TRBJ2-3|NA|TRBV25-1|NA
CASSDHPIESTQYF
TGTGCCAGCAGTGATCACCCTATCGAAAGCACGCAGTATTTT
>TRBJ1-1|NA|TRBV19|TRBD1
CASRRTGAKNTEAFF
TGTGCCAGTAGAAGGACAGGCGCCAAGAACACTGAAGCTTTCTTT
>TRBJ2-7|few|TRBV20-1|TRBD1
CSAASTGRAYEQYF
TGCAGTGCTGCGTCGACAGGGCGCGCCTACGAGCAGTACTTC
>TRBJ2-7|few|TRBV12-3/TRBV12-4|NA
CASSFSRGHEQYF
TGTGCCAGCAGTTTCTCCAGGGGCCACGAGCAGTACTTC
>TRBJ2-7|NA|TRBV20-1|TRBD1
CSAIDRDRPTYEQYF
TGCAGTGCTATAGACCGGGACAGGCCGACCTACGAGCAGTACTTC
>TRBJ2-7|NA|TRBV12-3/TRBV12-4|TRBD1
CASSRTGIEQYF
TGTGCCAGCAGCCGGACAGGGATCGAGCAGTACTTC
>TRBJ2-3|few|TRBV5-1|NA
CASRPPSTDTQYF
TGCGCCAGCAGGCCCCCTAGCACAGATACGCAGTATTTT
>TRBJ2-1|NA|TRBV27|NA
CASSLLASPYNEQFF
TGTGCCAGCAGTTTACTCGCTAGTCCCTACAATGAGCAGTTCTTC
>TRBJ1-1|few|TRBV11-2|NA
CASSPVARPEAFF
TGTGCCAGCAGCCCTGTGGCCCGGCCTGAAGCTTTCTTT
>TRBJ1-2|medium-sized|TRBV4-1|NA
CASSQVASGDYGYTF
TGCGCCAGCAGCCAAGTAGCCAGCGGGGACTATGGCTACACCTTC
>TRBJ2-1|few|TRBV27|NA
CASRMGSGTSYNEQFF
TGTGCCAGCAGAATGGGTAGCGGAACCTCCTACAATGAGCAGTTCTTC
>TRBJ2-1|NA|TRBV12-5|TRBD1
CASDLPGGRYNEQFF
TGTGCTAGTGACCTTCCAGGGGGCCGGTACAATGAGCAGTTCTTC
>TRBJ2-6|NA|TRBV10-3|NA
CAISEFGAGIVRGANVLTF
TGTGCCATCAGTGAGTTCGGGGCCGGAATCGTGAGGGGGGCCAACGTCCTGACTTTC
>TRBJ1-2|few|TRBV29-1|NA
CSVEDRSSYGYTF
TGCAGCGTTGAAGATCGATCGAGCTATGGCTACACCTTC
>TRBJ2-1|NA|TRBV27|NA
CASSTPYNEQFF
TGTGCCAGCAGTACACCCTACAATGAGCAGTTCTTC